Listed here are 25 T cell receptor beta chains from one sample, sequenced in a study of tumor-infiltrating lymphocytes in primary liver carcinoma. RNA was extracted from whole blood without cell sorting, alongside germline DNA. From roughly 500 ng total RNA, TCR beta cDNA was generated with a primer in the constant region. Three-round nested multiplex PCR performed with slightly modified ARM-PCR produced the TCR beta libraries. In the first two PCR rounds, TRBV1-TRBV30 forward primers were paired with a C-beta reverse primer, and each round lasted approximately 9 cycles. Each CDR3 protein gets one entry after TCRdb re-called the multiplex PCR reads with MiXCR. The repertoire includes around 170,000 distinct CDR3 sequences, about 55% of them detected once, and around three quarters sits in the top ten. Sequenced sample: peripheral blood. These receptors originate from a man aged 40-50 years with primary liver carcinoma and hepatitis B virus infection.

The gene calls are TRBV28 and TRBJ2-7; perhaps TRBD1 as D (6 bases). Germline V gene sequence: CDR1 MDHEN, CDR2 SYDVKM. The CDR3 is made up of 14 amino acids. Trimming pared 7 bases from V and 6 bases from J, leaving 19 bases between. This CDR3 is CASKAGTFMVEQYF. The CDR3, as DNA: TGTGCCAGCAAGGCAGGGACATTTATGGTCGAGCAGTACTTC.

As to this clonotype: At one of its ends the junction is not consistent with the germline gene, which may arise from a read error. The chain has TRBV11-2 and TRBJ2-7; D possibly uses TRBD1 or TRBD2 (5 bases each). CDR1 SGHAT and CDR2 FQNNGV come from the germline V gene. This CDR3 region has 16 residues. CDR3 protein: CANSLDLGDPIYEQYF. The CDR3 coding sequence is TGTGCCAACAGCTTAGATCTGGGGGACCCGATCTACGAGCAGTACTTC.

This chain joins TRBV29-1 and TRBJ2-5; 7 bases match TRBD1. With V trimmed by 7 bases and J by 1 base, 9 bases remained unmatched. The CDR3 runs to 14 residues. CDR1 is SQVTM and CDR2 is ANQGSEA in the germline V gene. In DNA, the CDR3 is TGCAGCGCCAGGGGGACAGCTCTCCAAGAGACCCAGTACTTC. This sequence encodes CSARGTALQETQYF.

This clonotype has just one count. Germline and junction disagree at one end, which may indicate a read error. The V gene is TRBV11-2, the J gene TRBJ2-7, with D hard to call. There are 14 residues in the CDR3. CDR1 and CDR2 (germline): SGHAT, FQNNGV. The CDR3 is CASSLTDGVYGQYF. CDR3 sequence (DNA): TGTGCCAGCAGCCTAACGGACGGAGTCTACGGGCAGTACTTC.

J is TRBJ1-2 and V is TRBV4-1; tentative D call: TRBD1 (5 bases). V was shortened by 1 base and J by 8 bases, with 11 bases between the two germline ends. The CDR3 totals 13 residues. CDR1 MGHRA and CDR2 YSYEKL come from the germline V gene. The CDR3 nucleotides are TGCGCCAGCAGCCAAGGGGTAAGGGGAGGCTACACCTTC. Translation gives CASSQGVRGGYTF.

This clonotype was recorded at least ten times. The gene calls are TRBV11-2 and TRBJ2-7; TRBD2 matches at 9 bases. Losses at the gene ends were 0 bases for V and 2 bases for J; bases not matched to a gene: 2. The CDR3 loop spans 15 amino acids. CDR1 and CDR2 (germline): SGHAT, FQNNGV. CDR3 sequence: CASSLEPSGTYEQYF. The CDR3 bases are TGTGCCAGCAGCTTAGAGCCTAGCGGGACCTACGAGCAGTACTTC.

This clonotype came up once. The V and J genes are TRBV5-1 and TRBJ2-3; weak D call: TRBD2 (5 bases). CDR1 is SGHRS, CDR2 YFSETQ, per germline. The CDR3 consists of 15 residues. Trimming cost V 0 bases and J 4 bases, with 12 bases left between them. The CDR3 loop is CASSLAGVVSDTQYF. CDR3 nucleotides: TGCGCCAGCAGCTTGGCCGGGGTTGTCTCAGATACGCAGTATTTT.

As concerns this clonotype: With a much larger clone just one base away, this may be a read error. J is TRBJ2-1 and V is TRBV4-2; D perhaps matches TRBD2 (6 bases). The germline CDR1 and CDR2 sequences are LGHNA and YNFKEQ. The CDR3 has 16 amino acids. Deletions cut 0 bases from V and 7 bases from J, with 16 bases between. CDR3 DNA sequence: TGTGCCAGCAGCCAAGACCCCCTATCGGGAGAGAATGAGCAGTTCTTC. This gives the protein CASSQDPLSGENEQFF.

CDR3 sequence reads: CASMAVYEQYF. CDR3 bases: TGTGCCAGCATGGCGGTCTACGAGCAGTACTTC. The gene calls are TRBV6-1 and TRBJ2-7; D is unresolved. V lost 7 bases, J lost 3 bases, and 7 bases lay in between. This CDR3 region has 11 residues. Germline CDR1 MNHNS, CDR2 SASEGT.

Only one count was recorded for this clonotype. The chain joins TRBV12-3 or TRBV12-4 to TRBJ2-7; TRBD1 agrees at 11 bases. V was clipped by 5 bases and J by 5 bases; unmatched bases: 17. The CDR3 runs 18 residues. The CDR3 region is CASSTLGQGASRPHEQYF. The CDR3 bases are TGTGCCAGCAGTACCCTAGGACAGGGGGCTAGCCGACCCCACGAGCAGTACTTC.

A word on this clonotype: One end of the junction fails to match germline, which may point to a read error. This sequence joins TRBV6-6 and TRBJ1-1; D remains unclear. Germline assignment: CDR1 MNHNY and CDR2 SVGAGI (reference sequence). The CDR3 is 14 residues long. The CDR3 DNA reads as TGTACCAGCAGTGAACGAAGGGAGGGCACTGAAGCTTTCTTT. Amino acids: CTSSERREGTEAFF.

The CDR3: CASSYFPGLAGGPVNEQFF. CDR3 sequence (DNA): TGTGCCAGCAGTTACTTTCCGGGACTAGCGGGAGGGCCGGTCAATGAGCAGTTCTTC. The V gene is TRBV6-2 or TRBV6-3, the J gene TRBJ2-1; 16 positions match TRBD2. Trimming removed 1 base from V and 6 bases from J; junction bases left unmatched: 9. This CDR3 region has 19 residues. Per germline, CDR1 MNHEY and CDR2 SVGEGT.

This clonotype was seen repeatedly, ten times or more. In nucleotides, the CDR3 is TGTGCCAGCACCGAGACCACGCAGGGCTACACCTTC. Translating gives CASTETTQGYTF. V and J are TRBV11-2 and TRBJ1-2, with unresolved D. The CDR3 spans 12 residues. The ends were cut back, 7 bases at V and 8 bases at J, with 14 bases in the middle. Germline V gives CDR1 SGHAT, CDR2 FQNNGV. The full variable domain, completed using reference TRBV11-2 and TRBJ1-2, is EAGVAQSPRYKIIEKRQSVAFWCNPISGHATLYWYQQILGQGPKLLIQFQNNGVVDDSQLPKDRFSAERLKGVDSTLKIQPAKLEDSAVYLCASTETTQGYTFGSGTRLTVV.

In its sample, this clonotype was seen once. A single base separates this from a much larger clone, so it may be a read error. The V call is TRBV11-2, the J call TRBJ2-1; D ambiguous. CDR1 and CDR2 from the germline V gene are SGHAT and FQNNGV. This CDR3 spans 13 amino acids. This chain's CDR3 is CVSSPGRHNEQFF. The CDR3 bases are TGTGTCAGCAGCCCCGGACGCCACAATGAGCAGTTCTTC.

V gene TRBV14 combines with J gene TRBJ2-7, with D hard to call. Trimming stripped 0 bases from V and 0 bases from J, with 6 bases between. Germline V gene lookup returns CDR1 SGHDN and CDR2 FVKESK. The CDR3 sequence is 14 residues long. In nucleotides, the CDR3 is TGTGCCAGCAGCCAAGAAGACACCTCCTACGAGCAGTACTTC. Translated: CASSQEDTSYEQYF.

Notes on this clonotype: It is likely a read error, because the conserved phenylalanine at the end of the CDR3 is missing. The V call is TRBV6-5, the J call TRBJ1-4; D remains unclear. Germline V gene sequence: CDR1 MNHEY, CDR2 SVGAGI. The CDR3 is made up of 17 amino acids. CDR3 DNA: TGTGCCAGCGGTTACTATTGGGATTCGGCGCTTAATGAAAAACTGTTTCTT. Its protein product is CASGYYWDSALNEKLFL.

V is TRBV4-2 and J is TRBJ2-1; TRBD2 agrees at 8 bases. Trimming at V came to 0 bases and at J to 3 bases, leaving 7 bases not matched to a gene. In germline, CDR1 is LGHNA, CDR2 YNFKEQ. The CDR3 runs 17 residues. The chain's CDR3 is CASSQDNGRADYNEQFF. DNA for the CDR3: TGTGCCAGCAGCCAAGATAACGGGAGGGCAGACTACAATGAGCAGTTCTTC.

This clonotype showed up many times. The CDR3 protein is CASSPKDRSQETQYF. The CDR3 DNA reads as TGTGCCAGCAGCCCTAAGGACAGATCTCAAGAGACCCAGTACTTC. The chain uses TRBV11-1 and TRBJ2-5; D perhaps matches TRBD1 (6 bases). Trimming stripped 5 bases from V and 2 bases from J, with 15 bases between. Looked up from germline, CDR1 is SGHAT and CDR2 is FQDESV (reference sequence). The CDR3 contains 15 residues.

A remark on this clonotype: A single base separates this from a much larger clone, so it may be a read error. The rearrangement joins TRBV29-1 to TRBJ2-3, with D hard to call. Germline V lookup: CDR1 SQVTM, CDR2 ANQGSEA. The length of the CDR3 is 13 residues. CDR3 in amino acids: CGVDGQATDTQYF. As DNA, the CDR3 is TGCGGCGTTGATGGGCAGGCCACAGATACGCAGTATTTT.

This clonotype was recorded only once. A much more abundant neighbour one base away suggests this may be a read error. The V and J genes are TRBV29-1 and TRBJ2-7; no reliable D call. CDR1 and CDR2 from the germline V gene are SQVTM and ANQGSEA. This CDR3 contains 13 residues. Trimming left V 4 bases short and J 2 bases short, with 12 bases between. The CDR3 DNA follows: TGCAGCGTTGTTGGCGAGGCTACCTACGAGCAGTACTTC. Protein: CSVVGEATYEQYF.

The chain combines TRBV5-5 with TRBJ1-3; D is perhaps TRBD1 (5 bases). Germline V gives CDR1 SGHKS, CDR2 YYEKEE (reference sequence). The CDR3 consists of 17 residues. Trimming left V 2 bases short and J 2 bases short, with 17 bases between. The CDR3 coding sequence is TGTGCCAGCAGCTTCGTCCCGACAGCGAACCCTGGAAACACCATATATTTT. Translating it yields CASSFVPTANPGNTIYF.

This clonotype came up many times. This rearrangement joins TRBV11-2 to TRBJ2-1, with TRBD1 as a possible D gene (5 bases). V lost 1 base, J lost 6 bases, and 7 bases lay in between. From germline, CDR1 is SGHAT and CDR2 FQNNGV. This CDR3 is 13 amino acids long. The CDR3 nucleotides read TGTGCCAGCAGCTTAGGACAGACCAATGAGCAGTTCTTC. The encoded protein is CASSLGQTNEQFF.

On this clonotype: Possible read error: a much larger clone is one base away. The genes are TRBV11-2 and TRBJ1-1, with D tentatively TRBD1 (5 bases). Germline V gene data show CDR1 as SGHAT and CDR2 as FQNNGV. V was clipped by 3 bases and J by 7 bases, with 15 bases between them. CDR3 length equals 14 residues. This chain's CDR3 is CASSFGGMSDEAFF. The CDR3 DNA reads TGTGCCAGCAGCTTCGGGGGGATGTCCGATGAAGCTTTCTTT.

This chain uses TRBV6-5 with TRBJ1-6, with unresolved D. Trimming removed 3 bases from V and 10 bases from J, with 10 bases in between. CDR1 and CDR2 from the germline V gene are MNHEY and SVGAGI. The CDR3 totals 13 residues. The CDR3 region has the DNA TGTGCCAGCAGTTATACTCGGGAATCACCCCTCCACTTT. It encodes CASSYTRESPLHF.

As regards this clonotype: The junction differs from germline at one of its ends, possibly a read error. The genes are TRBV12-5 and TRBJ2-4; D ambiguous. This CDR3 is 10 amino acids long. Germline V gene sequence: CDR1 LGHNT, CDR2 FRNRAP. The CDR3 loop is CASGPPRMFF. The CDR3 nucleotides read TGTGCTAGTGGCCCCCCGCGCATGTTCTTC.